The 10 T cell receptor beta chains given below trace back to one sample, sequenced in a study of T cells in Graves' hyperthyroidism and ophthalmopathy. There were TCR beta CDR3 regions amplified from RNA transcripts. With the HTBI primer set, the TCR CDR3 went through a first round of RT-PCR. Using its own MiXCR run on the multiplex PCR reads, TCRdb lists one record per CDR3 protein. This repertoire shows 93,000 or so distinct CDR3 sequences, about 50% found once; its top ten account for 26%. Sequenced input: blood. Every receptor here comes from a man in his forties with Graves' hyperthyroidism.

Ten or more counts support this clonotype. The chain uses TRBV2 and TRBJ1-4, with 7 bases lining up with TRBD1. The germline V gene encodes CDR1 SNHLY and CDR2 FYNNEI. The CDR3 has 13 residues. V was pared by 7 bases and J by 11 bases, with 10 bases of the junction left unmatched. CDR3 sequence reads: CASTEGGYSKLFF. In nucleotides, the CDR3 is TGTGCCAGCACCGAAGGGGGCTATAGTAAACTGTTTTTT.

The chain recombines TRBV25-1 with TRBJ2-5, with TRBD1 matching 12 bases. The CDR3 runs 18 residues. Trimming cost V 4 bases and J 4 bases; bases outside gene matches: 13. CDR1 is MGHDK, CDR2 SYGVNS, per germline. The CDR3 spells CASSARGQGARVVETQYF. CDR3 nucleotide sequence: TGTGCCAGCAGTGCCCGGGGACAGGGGGCGCGGGTAGTAGAGACCCAGTACTTC.

This clonotype was observed many times. The chain has TRBV5-5 and TRBJ2-1; D remains unclear. The germline CDR1 and CDR2 sequences are SGHKS and YYEKEE (reference sequence). The CDR3 runs 13 residues. Trimming shortened V by 0 bases and J by 3 bases, and 4 bases separated the two germline ends. The CDR3 bases are TGTGCCAGCAGCTTGGGAAACTACAATGAGCAGTTCTTC. The encoded protein is CASSLGNYNEQFF.

The chain uses TRBV25-1 and TRBJ1-2, with D possibly being TRBD1 (6 bases). This CDR3 has 14 amino acids. The germline gives CDR1 MGHDK, CDR2 SYGVNS. Trimming shortened V by 3 bases and J by 3 bases, and 11 bases separated the two germline ends. For the CDR3, the DNA is TGTGCCAGCAGTGACCGAGGACAGTACTATGGCTACACCTTC. Residues: CASSDRGQYYGYTF.

The rearrangement links TRBV10-1 to TRBJ1-2, with D possibly matching TRBD1 (6 bases). The CDR3 is 13 residues long. Deletions cut 9 bases from V and 4 bases from J, with 15 bases between. Germline V gives CDR1 WNHNN, CDR2 SYGVQD (reference sequence). The CDR3 DNA follows: TGCGCCAGAATCCGGGACAAGGGCTATGGCTACACCTTC. This translates into CARIRDKGYGYTF.

This clonotype was recorded many times. This chain joins TRBV7-2 and TRBJ2-1, with D possibly TRBD1 on 6 matching bases. The V end lost 4 bases, the J end lost 1 base, and 17 bases lay between the germline ends. Germline lookup yields CDR1 SGHTA and CDR2 FQGNSA. CDR3 length equals 17 residues. CDR3 in DNA: TGTGCCAGCAGCTACTCCCGGGCAGGGGTTTCCTACAATGAGCAGTTCTTC. As protein: CASSYSRAGVSYNEQFF.

At least ten counts were recorded for this clonotype. The chain recombines TRBV7-9 with TRBJ1-1; 7 positions match TRBD1. Germline CDR1 is SEHNR and CDR2 is FQNEAQ (reference sequence). CDR3 length equals 19 residues. The ends lost 2 bases at V and 3 bases at J; junction bases unmatched: 18. CDR3 in amino acids: CASSLTKKGRGPSYTEAFF. The CDR3 DNA follows: TGTGCCAGCAGCTTAACTAAAAAAGGGAGGGGGCCCTCGTACACTGAAGCTTTCTTT.

This clonotype was detected many times. In nucleotides, the CDR3 is TGTGCCAGCAGACAGTTAGGGCTGGAGGGCTACACCTTC. Protein product: CASRQLGLEGYTF. This chain uses TRBV12-3 or TRBV12-4 with TRBJ1-2; D remains ambiguous. V was trimmed by 6 bases and J by 8 bases, leaving 16 bases between them. The CDR3 is 13 residues long.

The rearrangement joins TRBV6-4 to TRBJ2-5; TRBD2 agrees at 14 bases. The germline CDR1 and CDR2 sequences are MRHNA and SNTAGT. V lost 6 bases and J lost 2; bases outside the gene matches: 8. The CDR3 has 17 amino acids. CDR3 DNA sequence: TGTGCCAGCAGGGTAACAGGGACTAGCGGGGGACAAGAGACCCAGTACTTC. It encodes CASRVTGTSGGQETQYF.

This chain joins TRBV2 and TRBJ2-7; 9 positions agree with TRBD1. This CDR3 region has 15 residues. The V and J ends lost 5 bases and 3 bases, in that order; junction bases with no gene match: 8. The germline gives CDR1 SNHLY, CDR2 FYNNEI. The CDR3 DNA reads TGTGCCAGCAGTCCCTACCTGGACAGGGGCTACGAGCAGTACTTC. It codes for CASSPYLDRGYEQYF.